This T cell receptor beta chain was sequenced in a study of blood T cells in healthy people across ages. The CDR3 is 13 amino acids. V shed 8 bases and J 2 bases; nucleotides not matched to a gene: 5. Germline CDR1 is SEHNR and CDR2 is FQNEAQ (reference sequence). Study-wide results and limits: Among T cells, TCR beta diversity per million cells dropped roughly linearly as age rose.

Together with a sample-barcoded 5' primer, a J-beta primer mix was included in a second PCR lasting about 6 to 11 cycles. MiXCR was run by TCRdb on the 5' RACE reads, yielding one entry per CDR3 protein. The sample holds about 940,000 distinct CDR3 sequences; approximately 49% are singletons and the top ten take roughly 13%. This clonotype was seen only once. No antigen is known for it. Sequenced: blood. This receptor was taken from a man in his thirties or forties in good health. The chain joins TRBV7-9 to TRBJ1-2; 7 nucleotides match TRBD1. The CDR3 here is CASRDRWNYGYTF. DNA for the CDR3: TGTGCCAGCCGGGACAGATGGAACTATGGCTACACCTTC.